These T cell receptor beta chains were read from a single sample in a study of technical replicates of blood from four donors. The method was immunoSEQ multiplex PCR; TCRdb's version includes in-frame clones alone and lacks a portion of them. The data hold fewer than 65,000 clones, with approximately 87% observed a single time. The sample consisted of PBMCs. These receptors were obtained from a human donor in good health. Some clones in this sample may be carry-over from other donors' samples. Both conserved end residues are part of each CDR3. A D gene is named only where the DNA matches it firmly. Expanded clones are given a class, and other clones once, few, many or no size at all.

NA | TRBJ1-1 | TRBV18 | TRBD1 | TGTGCCAGCTCACTGGGACAGGGGGTTAGGCCAGCTTTCTTT | CASSLGQGVRPAFF
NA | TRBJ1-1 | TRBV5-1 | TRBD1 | TGCGCCAGCTCCCACCGGGACAGGGAGACTGAAGCTTTCTTT | CASSHRDRETEAFF
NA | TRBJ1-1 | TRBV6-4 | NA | TGTGCCAGCAGTCCCCTCTACGGGGAGGGCACTGAAGCTTTCTTT | CASSPLYGEGTEAFF
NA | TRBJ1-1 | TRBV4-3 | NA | TGCGCCAGCAGCCAAGATCTAAACAGCAACACTGAAGCTTTCTTT | CASSQDLNSNTEAFF
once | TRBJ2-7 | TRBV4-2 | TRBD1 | TGTGCCAGCAGGTACGGACAGGGGGCAGGGGAGCAGTACTTC | CASRYGQGAGEQYF
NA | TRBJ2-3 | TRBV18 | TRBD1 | TGTGCCAGCTCATCAGGGGACAGTTTCACAGATACGCAGTATTTT | CASSSGDSFTDTQYF
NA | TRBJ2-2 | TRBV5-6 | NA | TGTGCCAGCAGCTTGTGGGCAGCGAACACCGGGGAGCTGTTTTTT | CASSLWAANTGELFF
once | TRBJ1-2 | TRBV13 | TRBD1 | TGTGCCAGCAGCCTGAGGGGGCTGGGTGGCTACACCTTC | CASSLRGLGGYTF
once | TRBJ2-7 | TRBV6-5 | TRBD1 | TGTGCCAGCATAACAATGACAGGGGGCTCCTACGAGCAGTACTTC | CASITMTGGSYEQYF
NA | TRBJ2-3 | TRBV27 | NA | TGTGCCAGCAGTATACGCCCTCCCGATAGTGGAGACACAGATACGCAGTATTTT | CASSIRPPDSGDTDTQYF
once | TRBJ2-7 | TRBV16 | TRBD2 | TGTGCCAGCAGCCGGGCGGGGGAGGGTCCCTACGAGCAGTACTTC | CASSRAGEGPYEQYF
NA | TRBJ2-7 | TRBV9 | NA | TGTGCCAGCAGCTCCCGACCCGGGACTGCGTACGAGCAGTACTTC | CASSSRPGTAYEQYF
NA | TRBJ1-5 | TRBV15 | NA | TGTGCCACCAGCGCATCTCGGGGGCAGCCCCAGCATTTT | CATSASRGQPQHF
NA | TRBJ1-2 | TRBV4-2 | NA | TGTGCCAGCAGCCAACTCAGGGGAGAAAACTATGGCTACACCTTC | CASSQLRGENYGYTF
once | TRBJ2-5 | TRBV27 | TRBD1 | TGTGCCAGCAGGGGGACAGGGGGAATAGAGACCCAGTACTTC | CASRGTGGIETQYF
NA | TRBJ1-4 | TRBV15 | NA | TGTGCCACCAGCAGAGATGGGGGGACTGAAAAACTGTTTTTT | CATSRDGGTEKLFF
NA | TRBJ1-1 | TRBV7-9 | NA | TGTGCCAGCAGCTTTGACGGGGGGACTGAAGCTTTCTTT | CASSFDGGTEAFF
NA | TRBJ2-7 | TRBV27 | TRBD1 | TGTGCCAGCAAGTTGCAGGGGGTTTCCTACGAGCAGTACTTC | CASKLQGVSYEQYF
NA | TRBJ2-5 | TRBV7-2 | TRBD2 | TGTGCCAGCAGCTTATTAGCGGGAGAATTCGGGACCCAGTACTTC | CASSLLAGEFGTQYF
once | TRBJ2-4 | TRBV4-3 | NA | TGCGCCAGCAGCCAAACACAGGAAGCCAAAAACATTCAGTACTTC | CASSQTQEAKNIQYF
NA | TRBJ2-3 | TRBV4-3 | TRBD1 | TGCGCCAGCAGCCAAGGACAGGGGGTTTATGATACGCAGTATTTT | CASSQGQGVYDTQYF
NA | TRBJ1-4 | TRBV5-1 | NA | TGCGCCAGCAGCTTGGAACTCCCTCCTGAAAAACTGTTTTTT | CASSLELPPEKLFF
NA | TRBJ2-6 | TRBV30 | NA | TGTGCCTGGAGTGGGGCAGGGGTTTCTGGGGCCAACGTCCTGACTTTC | CAWSGAGVSGANVLTF
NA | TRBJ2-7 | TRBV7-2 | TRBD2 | TGTGCCAGCAGGAGAGTTAGCGGGGGGGCCGACGAGCAGTACTTC | CASRRVSGGADEQYF
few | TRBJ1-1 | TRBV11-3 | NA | TGTGCCAGCAGCCTGAGCAGGGACACTGAAGCTTTCTTT | CASSLSRDTEAFF
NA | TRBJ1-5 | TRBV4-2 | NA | TGTGCCAGCAGCCAAGACCCAGGCTATTATAGCAATCAGCCCCAGCATTTT | CASSQDPGYYSNQPQHF
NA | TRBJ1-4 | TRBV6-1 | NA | TGTGCCAGCAGACAGCATAATGAAAAACTGTTTTTT | CASRQHNEKLFF
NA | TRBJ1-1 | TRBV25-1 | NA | TGTGCCAGCAGCAACCAGATTCACACTGAAGCTTTCTTT | CASSNQIHTEAFF
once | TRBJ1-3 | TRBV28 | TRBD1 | TGTGCCAGCACCGTAGGGGGCACTGGAAACACCATATATTTT | CASTVGGTGNTIYF
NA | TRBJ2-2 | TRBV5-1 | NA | TGCGCCAGCAGCTTCGGCACCGGGGAGCTGTTTTTT | CASSFGTGELFF
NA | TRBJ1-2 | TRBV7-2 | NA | TGTGCCAGCAGCTTAGCCCAGGGGCGTATTTATGGCTACACCTTC | CASSLAQGRIYGYTF
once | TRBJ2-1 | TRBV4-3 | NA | TGCGCCAGCAGCCCCCAACCCGGAAAAGGGGTCTCCTACAATGAGCAGTTCTTC | CASSPQPGKGVSYNEQFF
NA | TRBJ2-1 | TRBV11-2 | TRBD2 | TGTGCCAGCAGCTTAGGTTTAGGAGCGGGAAGGAATGAGCAGTTCTTC | CASSLGLGAGRNEQFF
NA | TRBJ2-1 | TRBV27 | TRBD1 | TGTGCCAGCAGTTTCCGGGACAGGGGGAATGAGCAGTTCTTC | CASSFRDRGNEQFF
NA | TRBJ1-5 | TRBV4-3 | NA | TGCGCCAGCAGCCCGGCGGGGGGCTATCAGCCCCAGCATTTT | CASSPAGGYQPQHF
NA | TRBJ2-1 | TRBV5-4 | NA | TGTGCCAGCAGCCCCTATGCGGGGTACTACAATGAGCAGTTCTTC | CASSPYAGYYNEQFF
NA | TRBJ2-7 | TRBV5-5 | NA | TGTGCCAGCAGCTCCGGACTAAATGCCTACGAGCAGTACTTC | CASSSGLNAYEQYF
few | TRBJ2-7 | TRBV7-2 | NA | TGTGCCAGCAGCTTACCCCAGGGGAATTCCTACGAGCAGTACTTC | CASSLPQGNSYEQYF
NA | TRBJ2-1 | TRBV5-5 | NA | TGTGCCAGCAGCTTGGGGTCCTCAGGGGAATCGGCCTACAATGAGCAGTTCTTC | CASSLGSSGESAYNEQFF
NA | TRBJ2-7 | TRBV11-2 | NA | TGTGCCAGCAGCTTCAGGGATATGGGTTACGAGCAGTACTTC | CASSFRDMGYEQYF
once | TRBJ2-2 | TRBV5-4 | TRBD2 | TGTGCCAGCAGCTATGAGCTAGCGGGGGAGGGCGGGGAGCTGTTTTTT | CASSYELAGEGGELFF
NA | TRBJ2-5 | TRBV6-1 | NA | TGTGCCAGCAGTCTTGGACTGACGGATGTGGAGACCCAGTACTTC | CASSLGLTDVETQYF
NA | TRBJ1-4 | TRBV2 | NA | TGTGCCAGCAGATCGGGACTTTTGAGGCAAAAACTGTTTTTT | CASRSGLLRQKLFF
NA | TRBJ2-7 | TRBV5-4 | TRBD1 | TGTGCCAGCAGCCACGACAGGGGGGGCGAGCAGTACTTC | CASSHDRGGEQYF
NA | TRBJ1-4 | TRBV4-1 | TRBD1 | TGCGCCAGCAGCCGACCTCGCAGGGGGCTCGGTGAAAAACTGTTTTTT | CASSRPRRGLGEKLFF
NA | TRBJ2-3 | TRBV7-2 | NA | TGTGCCAGCAGCAAATACACAGATACGCAGTATTTT | CASSKYTDTQYF
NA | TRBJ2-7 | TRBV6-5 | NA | TGTGCCAGCAGTAGGGGCCCAGGGACCTACGAGCAGTACTTC | CASSRGPGTYEQYF
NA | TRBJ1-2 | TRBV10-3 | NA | TGTGCCATCAGTGAAGGAGGAAACAGGGCAGATGGCTACACCTTC | CAISEGGNRADGYTF
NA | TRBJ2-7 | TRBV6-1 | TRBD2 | TGTGCCAGCAGGACCCCCGGGACTAGCGCTTCCGAGCAGTACTTC | CASRTPGTSASEQYF
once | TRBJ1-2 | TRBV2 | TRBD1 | TGTGCCAGCAGTGTGGTCAGGGGGACATATGGCTACACCTTC | CASSVVRGTYGYTF
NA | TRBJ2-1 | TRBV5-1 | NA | TGCGCCAGCAGCTTGGGCTCATTCGAGTCCTACAATGAGCAGTTCTTC | CASSLGSFESYNEQFF
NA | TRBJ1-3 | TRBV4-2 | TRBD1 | TGTGCCAGCAGCCAAGATCTAGGGACAGCTGGAAACACCATATATTTT | CASSQDLGTAGNTIYF
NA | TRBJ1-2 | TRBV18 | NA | TGTGCCAGCTCACCACTTTCGGATAGCCATGGCTACACCTTC | CASSPLSDSHGYTF
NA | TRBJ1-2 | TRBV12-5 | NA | TGTGCTAGTGGTTTGGGACGGGCTAACTATGGCTACACCTTC | CASGLGRANYGYTF
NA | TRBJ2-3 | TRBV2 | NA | TGTGCCAGCAGTGAAATGGGACACGACACAGATACGCAGTATTTT | CASSEMGHDTDTQYF
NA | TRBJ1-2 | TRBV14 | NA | TGTGCCAGCAGCCGAGCTTCAGGGACTGCCTATGGCTACACCTTC | CASSRASGTAYGYTF
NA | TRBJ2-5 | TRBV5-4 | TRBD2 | TGTGCCAGCAGATTGGTAGCGGGAGGACAAGAGACCCAGTACTTC | CASRLVAGGQETQYF
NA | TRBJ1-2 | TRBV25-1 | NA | TGTGCCAGCAGTGAATATGGCAACTATGGCTACACCTTC | CASSEYGNYGYTF
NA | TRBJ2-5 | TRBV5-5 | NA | TGTGCCAGCAGCAGCAAGGGGGAGGGGTCCCAGTACTTC | CASSSKGEGSQYF
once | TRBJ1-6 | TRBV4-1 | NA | TGCGCCAGCAGCCAAGTCTACCGCTCCTATAATTCACCCCTCCACTTT | CASSQVYRSYNSPLHF